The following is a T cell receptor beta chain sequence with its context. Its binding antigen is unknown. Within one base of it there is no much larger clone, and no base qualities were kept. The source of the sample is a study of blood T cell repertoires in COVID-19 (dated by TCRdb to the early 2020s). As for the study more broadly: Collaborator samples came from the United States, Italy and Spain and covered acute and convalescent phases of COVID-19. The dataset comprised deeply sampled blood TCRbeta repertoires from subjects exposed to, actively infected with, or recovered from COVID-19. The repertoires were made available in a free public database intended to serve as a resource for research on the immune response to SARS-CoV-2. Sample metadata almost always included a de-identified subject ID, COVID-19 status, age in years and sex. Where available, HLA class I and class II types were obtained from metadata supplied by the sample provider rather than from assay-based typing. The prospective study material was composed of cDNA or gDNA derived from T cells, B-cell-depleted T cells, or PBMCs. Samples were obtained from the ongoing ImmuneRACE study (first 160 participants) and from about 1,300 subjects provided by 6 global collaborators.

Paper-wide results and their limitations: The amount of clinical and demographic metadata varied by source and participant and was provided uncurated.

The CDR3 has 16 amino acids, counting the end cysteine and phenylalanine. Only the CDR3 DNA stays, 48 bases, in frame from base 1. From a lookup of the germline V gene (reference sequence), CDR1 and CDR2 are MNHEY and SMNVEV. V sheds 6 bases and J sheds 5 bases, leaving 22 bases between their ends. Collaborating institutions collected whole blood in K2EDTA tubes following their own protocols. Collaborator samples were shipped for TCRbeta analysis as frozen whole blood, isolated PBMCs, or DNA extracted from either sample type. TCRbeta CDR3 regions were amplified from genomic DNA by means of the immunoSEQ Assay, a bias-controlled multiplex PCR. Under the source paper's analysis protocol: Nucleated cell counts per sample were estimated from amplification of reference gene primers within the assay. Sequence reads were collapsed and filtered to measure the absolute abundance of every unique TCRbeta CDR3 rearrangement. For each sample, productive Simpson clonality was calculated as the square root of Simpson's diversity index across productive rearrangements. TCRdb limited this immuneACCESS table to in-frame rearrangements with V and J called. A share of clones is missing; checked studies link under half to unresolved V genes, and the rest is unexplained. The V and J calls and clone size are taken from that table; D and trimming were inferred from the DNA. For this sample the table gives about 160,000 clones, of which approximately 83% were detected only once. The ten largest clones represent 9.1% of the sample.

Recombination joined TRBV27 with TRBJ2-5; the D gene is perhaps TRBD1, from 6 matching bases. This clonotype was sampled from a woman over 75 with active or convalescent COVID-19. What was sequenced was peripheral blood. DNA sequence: TGTGCCAGCAGAATGAACAGGGTCCTATCCGGGGAGACCCAGTACTTC. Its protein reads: CASRMNRVLSGETQYF.